Following are 16 T cell receptor beta chains from one sample sequenced in a study of CD8 T cells in Susac syndrome. Random hexamers were used to reverse transcribe the RNA input (about 0.5 to 1 ug). TCRdb called the immunoSEQ multiplex PCR reads again in MiXCR, with one record for every CDR3 protein. The top ten hold approximately 0.072% of the sample, which has hundreds of thousands of distinct CDR3 sequences, over 85% seen once. Specimen: CD4+ T cells from PBMCs. These receptors were taken from a human donor with multiple sclerosis.

The DNA of the CDR3 is TGTGCCAGCAGCGTAGTGGCGCGAGTCAAGGGCTACAATGAGCAGTTCTTC. This sequence encodes CASSVVARVKGYNEQFF. The chain carries TRBV9 and TRBJ2-1; D not certain. The CDR3 has 17 residues. Trimming removed 0 bases at V and 3 bases at J, with 16 bases between. From germline, CDR1 is SGDLS and CDR2 YYNGEE.

The chain employs TRBV27 and TRBJ2-1; 11 bases match TRBD2. The CDR3 is 14 amino acids. Germline lookup yields CDR1 MNHEY and CDR2 SMNVEV (reference sequence). J gave up 7 bases and V 10 bases, and 9 bases lay outside the gene matches. The CDR3 region is CATVAGGLGNEQFF. CDR3 DNA: TGTGCCACCGTAGCGGGGGGGCTAGGGAATGAGCAGTTCTTC.

The CDR3 loop reads CASSQGPGQGLNEQFF. The DNA for the CDR3 is TGTGCCAGCAGCCAAGGTCCGGGACAGGGTTTGAATGAGCAGTTCTTC. The rearrangement links TRBV7-9 to TRBJ2-1; 9 nucleotides align to TRBD1. J lost 7 bases, V lost 5 bases, and 12 bases had no gene match. CDR1 is SEHNR, CDR2 FQNEAQ, per germline (reference sequence). This CDR3 comprises 16 residues.

The chain couples TRBV29-1 to TRBJ1-1; TRBD1 is a possible D gene (6 bases). CDR1 SQVTM and CDR2 ANQGSEA come from the germline V gene. V lost 3 bases to trimming and J lost 0 bases, with 26 bases between them. This CDR3 is built from 19 residues. In nucleotides, the CDR3 is TGCAGCGTTGATGGGACAATCCCAATCGACCCCACCTTGAACACTGAAGCTTTCTTT. It translates to CSVDGTIPIDPTLNTEAFF.

The rearrangement joins TRBV5-1 to TRBJ2-3; the D gene is possibly TRBD2 (6 bases). This CDR3 is built from 16 residues. Trimming stripped 0 bases from V and 4 bases from J, with 15 bases between. The V gene's germline CDR1 is SGHRS and CDR2 YFSETQ. CDR3 region: CASSLEVGSGADTQYF. DNA of the CDR3: TGCGCCAGCAGCTTGGAGGTCGGGAGTGGGGCAGATACGCAGTATTTT.

V usage is TRBV9 and J usage is TRBJ1-1; D call uncertain. The V end lost 0 bases, the J end lost 6 bases, and 15 bases lay between the germline ends. Per the germline V gene, CDR1 is SGDLS and CDR2 is YYNGEE. The CDR3 consists of 15 residues. The CDR3 region is CASSVDPDSGAEAFF. The CDR3 nucleotides read TGTGCCAGCAGCGTAGATCCAGACTCGGGAGCTGAAGCTTTCTTT.

The chain couples TRBV25-1 to TRBJ2-7; D might be TRBD2 (6 bases). Germline V CDR1 and CDR2: MGHDK, SYGVNS. The V and J ends lost 9 bases and 4 bases respectively, with 22 bases between them. This CDR3 is 15 amino acids long. CDR3 in amino acids: CASRQSGSPYYEQYF. CDR3 in DNA: TGTGCCAGTCGACAGTCCGGGAGTCCTTATTACGAGCAGTACTTC.

The CDR3 region is CASTRHRGEQFF. In nucleotides, the CDR3 is TGTGCCAGCACCCGGCATCGGGGTGAGCAGTTCTTC. The chain uses TRBV6-2 or TRBV6-3 and TRBJ2-1, with D tentatively TRBD2 (5 bases). Germline V lookup: CDR1 MNHEY, CDR2 SVGEGT. The germline V and J ends were trimmed by 7 bases and 9 bases, with 13 bases remaining between them. CDR3 length equals 12 residues.

This chain uses TRBV6-1 with TRBJ2-1; 7 bases are shared with TRBD2. Per the germline V gene, CDR1 is MNHNS and CDR2 is SASEGT. With 8 bases clipped from V and 7 bases from J, the junction kept 11 bases outside the gene matches. The CDR3 contains 14 residues. The CDR3 loop reads CASGAATSSNEQFF. In nucleotides, the CDR3 is TGTGCCAGCGGGGCGGCGACTAGCTCGAATGAGCAGTTCTTC.

This chain links TRBV27 with TRBJ1-2, with 8 bases identical to TRBD1. Germline values: CDR1 MNHEY, CDR2 SMNVEV (reference sequence). V lost 6 bases to trimming and J lost 4 bases; unmatched junction nucleotides: 10. The CDR3 is 15 residues long. CDR3 nucleotide sequence: TGTGCCAGCAGATCGCTCCGACAGGGGAGCTATGGCTACACCTTC. This translates into CASRSLRQGSYGYTF.

The chain uses TRBV7-2 and TRBJ2-4; TRBD2 agrees at 7 bases. The trim removed 5 bases at V and 5 bases at J, leaving 3 bases unmatched. This CDR3 has 13 residues. Germline V gives CDR1 SGHTA, CDR2 FQGNSA. The CDR3 protein is CASSRGGENIQYF. The CDR3 region has the DNA TGTGCCAGCAGCCGCGGGGGTGAAAACATTCAGTACTTC. Full variable domain (remainder filled in from reference TRBV7-2 and TRBJ2-4): GAGVSQSPSNKVTEKGKDVELRCDPISGHTALYWYRQSLGQGLEFLIYFQGNSAPDKSGLPSDRFSAERTGGSVSTLTIQRTQQEDSAVYLCASSRGGENIQYFGAGTRLSVL.

The CDR3 DNA is TGCGCCAGGAAAGCGTCTGGGGAGACCCAGTACTTC. Amino acid sequence: CARKASGETQYF. The V gene is TRBV5-1, the J gene TRBJ2-5; D gene unclear. CDR1 SGHRS and CDR2 YFSETQ come from the germline V gene. Trimming removed 8 bases from V and 5 bases from J, with 13 bases in between. This CDR3 is built from 12 residues.

V usage is TRBV20-1 and J usage is TRBJ2-3; no reliable D call. The V gene's germline CDR1 is DFQATT and CDR2 SNEGSKA (reference sequence). The CDR3 has 15 amino acids. Trimming pared 2 bases from V and 1 base from J, leaving 13 bases between. The CDR3 nucleotides read TGCAGTGCTAGAAGGGTTGGGTGGGGCACAGATACGCAGTATTTT. Protein sequence: CSARRVGWGTDTQYF.

This chain joins TRBV18 and TRBJ2-5; D gene ambiguous. The CDR3 runs to 12 residues. Germline values: CDR1 KGHSH, CDR2 LQKENI. Trimming shortened V by 5 bases and J by 5 bases, and 9 bases separated the two germline ends. The CDR3 DNA sequence: TGTGCCAGCTCAACCGTCCAGGAGACCCAGTACTTC. Encoded protein: CASSTVQETQYF.

This chain connects TRBV20-1 to TRBJ2-1; D is unresolved. Trimming removed 1 base at V and 0 bases at J, with 13 bases between. CDR1 is DFQATT and CDR2 is SNEGSKA in the germline V gene (reference sequence). The length of the CDR3 is 16 residues. The CDR3, as DNA: TGCAGTGCTAGAGGAGGAGCGTCCCTCTCCTACAATGAGCAGTTCTTC. The encoded protein is CSARGGASLSYNEQFF.

This clonotype was recorded once. One end of the junction fails to match germline, which may point to a read error. The chain has TRBV9 and TRBJ2-3; 12 positions match TRBD2. CDR3 length equals 18 residues. Germline V CDR1 and CDR2: SGDLS, YYNGEE. The CDR3 coding sequence is TGTGCCAACAGCGTAGCGATGAGGCTAGCGGGAGGGACAGATACGCAGTATTTT. Encoded protein: CANSVAMRLAGGTDTQYF.